This T cell receptor (beta chain) was observed in a study of identical twins. The table lists this clonotype with a few counts. Each CDR3 protein is one row after TCRdb ran MiXCR on the 5' RACE reads. This table has some 760,000 distinct CDR3 sequences, 18% appearing once. The sample also formed part of further work on T cells expressing NK-cell markers.

This clonotype was obtained from a woman aged 18-35 years in good health. The material sequenced was PBMCs.

For the CDR3, the DNA is TGTGCCAGCAGCGCCGTGGACGGAAATGAGCAGTTCTTC. Amino acid sequence: CASSAVDGNEQFF. The genes are TRBV9 and TRBJ2-1; no reliable D call. CDR1 SGDLS and CDR2 YYNGEE come from the germline V gene. V lost 3 bases, J lost 7 bases, and 11 bases lay in between. CDR3 length: 13 residues.